The clone carrying this TCR beta chain was counted only a few times. One end of the junction fails to match germline, which may point to a read error. The data are from a study of blood T cells in healthy people across ages. The study isolated at least 6.5 million PBMCs from each sample. For the second PCR, which ran for 7 to 11 cycles, a sample-barcoded 5' primer and a J-beta primer mix were used. Each cDNA was tagged by a template-switch adaptor containing 12 random nucleotides. A single record per CDR3 protein comes from TCRdb applying MiXCR to the 5' RACE reads. The data contain 1.5 million to 2 million distinct CDR3 sequences, 28% of them seen just once; the ten biggest clones take up less than 9.5%. This CDR3 region has 14 residues. CDR1 SGHTA and CDR2 FQGNSA come from the germline V gene.

This chain links TRBV7-2 with TRBJ2-1; D ambiguous. This sequence was found in a woman aged 30 to 39 in good health. Input material: blood. The CDR3 nucleotides read TGTGCCGGCAGCCCAAATTGGTCCTACAATGAGCAGTTCTTC. This codes for CAGSPNWSYNEQFF.